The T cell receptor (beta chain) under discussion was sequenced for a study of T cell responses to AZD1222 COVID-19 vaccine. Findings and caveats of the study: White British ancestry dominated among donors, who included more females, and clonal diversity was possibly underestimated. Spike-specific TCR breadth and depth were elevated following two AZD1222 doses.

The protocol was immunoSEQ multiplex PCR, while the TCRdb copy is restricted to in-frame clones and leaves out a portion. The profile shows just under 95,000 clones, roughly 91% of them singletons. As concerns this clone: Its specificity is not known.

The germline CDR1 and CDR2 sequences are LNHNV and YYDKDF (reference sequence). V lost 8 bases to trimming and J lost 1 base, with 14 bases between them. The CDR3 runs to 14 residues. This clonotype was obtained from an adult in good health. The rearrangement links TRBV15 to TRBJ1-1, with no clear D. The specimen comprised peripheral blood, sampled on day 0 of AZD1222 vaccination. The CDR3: CATSLGLANTEAFF. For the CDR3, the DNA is TGTGCCACCTCTCTTGGGTTAGCGAACACTGAAGCTTTCTTT.